These T cell receptor beta chains were read from a single sample in a study of Ad26.COV2.S vaccination and SARS-CoV-2 variants. Libraries were prepared by immunoSEQ multiplex PCR; TCRdb keeps only in-frame clonotypes and omits some of them. The sample has some 320,000 clones, around 85% seen once. The sample consisted of peripheral blood, taken in a trial of Ad26.COV2.S vaccine versus placebo. These receptors were obtained from a person aged 18-65 years who received the Ad26.COV2.S COVID-19 vaccine or a placebo. CDR3s include the opening cysteine and the closing phenylalanine or tryptophan. The order of the fields is D gene, CDR3 length, J gene, clone size, V gene, CDR3 DNA, CDR3 protein. A D gene is named only where the DNA matches it firmly. Clone size is shown for a subset of rows, as once, few, many or a class of expanded clone.

TRBD1	16	TRBJ1-1	-	TRBV5-1	TGCGCCAGCAGCTTCCGGGACAGGGTTCTGAACACTGAAGCTTTCTTT	CASSFRDRVLNTEAFF
TRBD1	14	TRBJ1-5	once	TRBV7-8	TGTGCCAGCAGCTTCGGGACAGATGATCAGCCCCAGCATTTT	CASSFGTDDQPQHF
-	16	TRBJ2-3	-	TRBV9	TGTGCCAGCAGCCTCCCCCGGGACTCTAGCACAGATACGCAGTATTTT	CASSLPRDSSTDTQYF
-	12	TRBJ2-5	-	TRBV2	TGTGCCAGCAGTTACAGCCAAGAGACCCAGTACTTC	CASSYSQETQYF
-	17	TRBJ1-5	-	TRBV21-1	TGTGCCAGCAGCAAAGCTGAGAGGGGGGCGCGAGGTCAGCCCCAGCATTTT	CASSKAERGARGQPQHF
TRBD2	16	TRBJ2-3	-	TRBV9	TGTGCCAGCAGCGTAGGTCTAGCGGGGGGGAGAGATACGCAGTATTTT	CASSVGLAGGRDTQYF
-	13	TRBJ1-1	-	TRBV18	TGTGCCAGCTCACAAAATCAGGGCACTGAAGCTTTCTTT	CASSQNQGTEAFF
TRBD2	17	TRBJ2-1	-	TRBV6-2/TRBV6-3	TGTGCCAGCAGTTACGCCCTTTTCGCGGGGGGGTACAATGAGCAGTTCTTC	CASSYALFAGGYNEQFF
-	18	TRBJ1-3	-	TRBV6-6	TGTGCCAGCAGTCACACAGGACGGGGGAGCTCGTCTGGAAACACCATATATTTT	CASSHTGRGSSSGNTIYF
TRBD2	15	TRBJ2-3	-	TRBV7-2	TGTGCCAGCAGCTTACGGTCTAGCGGGGGGTTTACGCAGTATTTT	CASSLRSSGGFTQYF
TRBD2	16	TRBJ2-1	once	TRBV7-6	TGTGCCAGCAGCCCCCCCCTGGGCGGGGGGGCCGGTGAGCAGTTCTTC	CASSPPLGGGAGEQFF
-	16	TRBJ1-1	-	TRBV5-1	TGCGCCAGCAGCTTGGGGACAAGTGGGATGAACACTGAAGCTTTCTTT	CASSLGTSGMNTEAFF
TRBD1	17	TRBJ2-3	-	TRBV11-2	TGTGCCAGCAGGTTAGTCCCCCGCCAGGGGGCAACAGATACGCAGTATTTT	CASRLVPRQGATDTQYF
-	15	TRBJ1-1	-	TRBV7-2	TGTGCCAGCAGCTATGGCCTCTCTATGGGCACTGAAGCTTTCTTT	CASSYGLSMGTEAFF
-	16	TRBJ2-1	-	TRBV5-4	TGTGCCAGCAGCAAGGGATCAGGTCAGCCCTACAATGAGCAGTTCTTC	CASSKGSGQPYNEQFF
TRBD1	15	TRBJ2-1	-	TRBV5-1	TGCGCCAGCAGGGATCACAGGGGCTCCTACAATGAGCAGTTCTTC	CASRDHRGSYNEQFF
TRBD2	18	TRBJ2-6	-	TRBV27	TGTGCCAGCAGTATCACTCCGGGAGGAATCTCTGGGGCCAACGTCCTGACTTTC	CASSITPGGISGANVLTF
-	14	TRBJ2-2	-	TRBV3-1/TRBV3-2	TGTGCCAGCAGCCAGCAACATCACACCGGGGAGCTGTTTTTT	CASSQQHHTGELFF
-	13	TRBJ2-1	few	TRBV7-7	TGTGCTAGCAGCCCCTCATCCTACAATGAGCAGTTCTTC	CASSPSSYNEQFF
-	19	TRBJ1-3	-	TRBV28	TGTGCCAGCAGACGTCCGTGGAGGACTGAAGGGAGCTCTGGAAACACCATATATTTT	CASRRPWRTEGSSGNTIYF
-	15	TRBJ2-7	-	TRBV29-1	TGCAGCGTTGAAGATCGAGTTAGCCGTGAGTCCGAGCAGTACTTC	CSVEDRVSRESEQYF
-	14	TRBJ1-2	-	TRBV5-8	TGTGCCAGCAGCTTGATAGGGACCGCTAATGGCTACACCTTC	CASSLIGTANGYTF
-	15	TRBJ2-1	-	TRBV7-3	TGTGCCAGCAGCTTAGCGGGGGCTTCCTACAATGAGCAGTTCTTC	CASSLAGASYNEQFF
-	16	TRBJ1-1	-	TRBV9	TGTGCCAGCAGCGGCCATCACCAGGGGCCGGGCACTGAAGCTTTCTTT	CASSGHHQGPGTEAFF
-	15	TRBJ2-1	-	TRBV7-3	TGTGCCAGCAGCTCCCAGGGGGGCAATAGGAATGAGCAGTTCTTC	CASSSQGGNRNEQFF
-	13	TRBJ1-1	-	TRBV5-8	TGTGCCAGCATCTTAACCCAGGGCACTGAAGCTTTCTTT	CASILTQGTEAFF
TRBD1	16	TRBJ2-2	-	TRBV19	TGTGCCAGTAGTACCGGGACAGGGTCTAAGACCGGGGAGCTGTTTTTT	CASSTGTGSKTGELFF
-	15	TRBJ1-6	-	TRBV19	TGTGCCAGTAGTATTGGGAGCTCCTATAATTCACCCCTCCACTTT	CASSIGSSYNSPLHF
TRBD1	18	TRBJ2-4	-	TRBV4-2	TGTGCCAGCAGTGCCGGGACAGGGGAAGGGGTTGCCAAAAACATTCAGTACTTC	CASSAGTGEGVAKNIQYF
-	13	TRBJ2-3	once	TRBV19	TGTGCCAGTAGTATAGGTCGGGAAGATACGCAGTATTTT	CASSIGREDTQYF
-	15	TRBJ1-6	-	TRBV14	TGTGCCAGCAGCCACCCCAGCTCCTATAATTCACCCCTCCACTTT	CASSHPSSYNSPLHF
-	13	TRBJ1-2	-	TRBV6-2/TRBV6-3	TGTGCCAGCAGTTTAACAGAGTTCTATGGCTACACCTTC	CASSLTEFYGYTF
-	14	TRBJ2-3	-	TRBV19	TGTGCCAGTAGTATAGTGCAGGGGACAGATACGCAGTATTTT	CASSIVQGTDTQYF
-	16	TRBJ2-7	once	TRBV7-2	TGTGCCAGCAGCTTACGCAGTGCGGGAAGCTCCTACGAGCAGTACTTC	CASSLRSAGSSYEQYF
-	13	TRBJ2-7	-	TRBV5-1	TGCGCCAGCAGCTTGGGGGCCGAGGACGAGCAGTACTTC	CASSLGAEDEQYF
-	17	TRBJ2-3	-	TRBV7-2	TGTGCCAGCAGCTTAATTCGGGGGCGCGTTCAGGGAGTTACGCAGTATTTT	CASSLIRGRVQGVTQYF
-	15	TRBJ2-7	-	TRBV9	TGTGCCAGCAGCCCTGGCAGGGGATACTCCTACGAGCAGTACTTC	CASSPGRGYSYEQYF
TRBD2	16	TRBJ2-2	-	TRBV5-1	TGCGCCAGCAGCGTCATAACTAGCGGGGGGCCCGGGGAGCTGTTTTTT	CASSVITSGGPGELFF
-	15	TRBJ1-1	-	TRBV15	TGTGCCACCAGCGCTAACCCGGGAGGCCGGACTGAAGCTTTCTTT	CATSANPGGRTEAFF
TRBD2	16	TRBJ2-7	-	TRBV7-9	TGTGCCAGCAGCTTAGCGGCAGCGGGGCCTCGGGGTGAGCAGTACTTC	CASSLAAAGPRGEQYF
TRBD1	18	TRBJ2-7	-	TRBV7-9	TGTGCCAGCAGCTTAGAGTTAGGACAGGGGACCCGCAGCGACGAGCAGTACTTC	CASSLELGQGTRSDEQYF
-	15	TRBJ2-1	-	TRBV24-1	TGTGCCACCAGTCCCCAGGTGAGCTCCTACAATGAGCAGTTCTTC	CATSPQVSSYNEQFF
-	13	TRBJ1-4	few	TRBV4-1	TGCGCCAGCAGCCAAGTGAGGGTTGAAAAACTGTTTTTT	CASSQVRVEKLFF
TRBD1	16	TRBJ2-3	-	TRBV5-1	TGCGCCAGCAGCCGCGATGGGACAGGCTCCTTCGATACGCAGTATTTT	CASSRDGTGSFDTQYF
-	12	TRBJ2-7	-	TRBV19	TGTGCCAGTAGTTCAGGAAACTACGAGCAGTACTTC	CASSSGNYEQYF
TRBD1	13	TRBJ1-2	-	TRBV12-3/TRBV12-4	TGTGCCAGCAGTTTAGGGACAGGGATCCGCTACACCTTC	CASSLGTGIRYTF
TRBD1	16	TRBJ2-7	once	TRBV10-3	TGTGCCATCACTAATAACAGGGGGCTGAACCCCTACGAGCAGTACTTC	CAITNNRGLNPYEQYF
-	17	TRBJ1-3	-	TRBV4-1	TGCGCCAGCAGCCCCCCGGGAGGCTCCGTCTCTGGAAACACCATATATTTT	CASSPPGGSVSGNTIYF
TRBD1	17	TRBJ1-5	-	TRBV4-1	TGCGCCAGCAGCTGGGACAGGGTGCGGTTTGGGGATCAGCCCCAGCATTTT	CASSWDRVRFGDQPQHF
-	15	TRBJ2-2	-	TRBV5-1	TGCGCCAGCAGCCAAGGGACTGTCTATCCCGGGGAGCTGTTTTTT	CASSQGTVYPGELFF
TRBD1	15	TRBJ2-7	-	TRBV11-1	TGTGCCAGCAGCGCCATGTGGGACAGGGGTTACGAGCAGTACTTC	CASSAMWDRGYEQYF
-	15	TRBJ2-2	-	TRBV7-3	TGTGCCAGCAGCTTAACAGCGAGCGGCGCCGGGGAGCTGTTTTTT	CASSLTASGAGELFF
TRBD1	16	TRBJ2-5	-	TRBV14	TGTGCCAGCAGCCAAGACCCAGGGGGCTTCCTAGAGACCCAGTACTTC	CASSQDPGGFLETQYF
-	13	TRBJ1-2	-	TRBV7-8	TGTGCCAGCAGCTTACGGTGGGGCTATGGCTACACCTTC	CASSLRWGYGYTF
-	14	TRBJ2-7	-	TRBV6-5	TGTGCCAGCAGAATCCAGGGGTACTCCTACGAGCAGTACTTC	CASRIQGYSYEQYF